This TCR beta chain derives from a study of T cells in Graves' hyperthyroidism and ophthalmopathy. Hyperthyroidism, newly diagnosed and lasting under 2 months, affected patients aged 18 to 65. Clinical symptoms, serum thyroxine and TRAb, thyroid ultrasound and orbital computed tomography together formed the diagnostic basis. There were TCR beta CDR3 regions amplified from RNA transcripts. A first-round RT-PCR of the TCR CDR3 used the HTBI primer set. Using its own MiXCR run on the multiplex PCR reads, TCRdb lists one record per CDR3 protein. The sample contains about 580,000 distinct CDR3 sequences, 35% to 55% of which appear only once. This clonotype has only one observation. CDR3 length: 15 residues. V was clipped by 0 bases and J by 2 bases, with 11 bases between them. Germline-derived CDR1 and CDR2 are LNHNV and YYDKDF (reference sequence).

The TCR originated in a woman under 30 with Graves' hyperthyroidism. The sequencing sample was made of peripheral blood or thyroid tissue (not recorded which). This chain uses TRBV15 with TRBJ2-7; D might be TRBD1 (5 bases). The CDR3 DNA reads as TGTGCCACCAGCAGAGATTTGGGGCCTCCCTACGAGCAGTACTTC. This codes for CATSRDLGPPYEQYF.